These 25 T cell receptor beta chains were sequenced from one sample in a study of blood T cell repertoires in COVID-19. This table comes from immunoSEQ multiplex PCR, and its TCRdb copy is limited to in-frame clones, with some not included. The sample carries around 190,000 clones, 88% recorded once. Sequenced: peripheral blood. The receptors come from a man aged 45-60 years with COVID-19, enrolled during active disease.

This clone was recorded only once. This chain joins TRBV7-9 and TRBJ1-1, with TRBD1 matching 10 bases. From germline, CDR1 is SEHNR and CDR2 FQNEAQ (reference sequence). The CDR3 length is 14 residues. Trimming cost V 6 bases and J 3 bases; bases outside gene matches: 4. This CDR3 reads CASRGQGRDTEAFF. In nucleotides, the CDR3 is TGTGCCAGCAGGGGACAGGGGAGGGACACTGAAGCTTTCTTT. Full variable domain (outside the CDR3, taken from reference TRBV7-9 and TRBJ1-1): DTGVSQNPRHKITKRGQNVTFRCDPISEHNRLYWYRQTLGQGPEFLTYFQNEAQLEKSRLLSDRFSAERPKGSFSTLEIQRTEQGDSAMYLCASRGQGRDTEAFFGQGTRLTVV.

V usage is TRBV9 and J usage is TRBJ2-5; D might be TRBD1 (5 bases). CDR3 length: 14 amino acids. Trimming shortened V by 0 bases and J by 7 bases, and 13 bases separated the two germline ends. Germline CDR1 and CDR2: SGDLS and YYNGEE. The CDR3: CASSVDWGQGTQYF. CDR3 sequence (DNA): TGTGCCAGCAGCGTAGATTGGGGCCAGGGGACCCAGTACTTC.

Comment on this clone: One junction end does not reproduce the germline sequence, and a read error may be involved. Other DNA sequences within the sample encode an identical CDR3. The V gene is TRBV6-1, the J gene TRBJ2-5; maybe TRBD2 (7 bases). Germline CDR1 is MNHNS and CDR2 is SASEGT. This CDR3 is built from 16 residues. In nucleotides, the CDR3 is TGTGCCAGCTGTGATGCGGGGAGGGGGGCGGGGGAGACCCAGTACTTC. Translation: CASCDAGRGAGETQYF.

The chain recombines TRBV28 with TRBJ2-5; TRBD1 might be the D (6 bases). Trimming left V 2 bases short and J 4 bases short, with 17 bases between. Germline CDR1 MDHEN, CDR2 SYDVKM. The length of the CDR3 is 16 residues. The CDR3 region is CASSLQQGKLGETQYF. The CDR3 region has the DNA TGTGCCAGCAGTTTACAACAGGGTAAATTAGGAGAGACCCAGTACTTC.

The chain links TRBV29-1 to TRBJ2-1; D might be TRBD2 (6 bases). V dropped 0 bases and J dropped 6 bases, with 18 bases sitting between them. The V gene's germline CDR1 is SQVTM and CDR2 ANQGSEA. The CDR3 is made up of 16 amino acids. The CDR3 here is CSVEDPHSGSANEQFF. As DNA, the CDR3 is TGCAGCGTTGAAGATCCCCACTCCGGGAGTGCCAATGAGCAGTTCTTC.

The V call is TRBV7-2, the J call TRBJ1-2; D remains unclear. V lost 5 bases and J lost 4, with 17 bases in between. The germline CDR1 and CDR2 sequences are SGHTA and FQGNSA. This CDR3 is 15 amino acids long. CDR3 in amino acids: CASSPREVRSYGYTF. The CDR3 DNA reads TGTGCCAGCAGCCCACGAGAGGTGCGTTCCTATGGCTACACCTTC.

The chain employs TRBV6-5 and TRBJ1-1; the D is unclear. Germline V gives CDR1 MNHEY, CDR2 SVGAGI. The CDR3 has 13 amino acids. V lost 8 bases to trimming and J lost 6 bases, with 16 bases between them. Here the CDR3 reads CASSKAGGPEAFF. The CDR3, as DNA: TGTGCCAGCTCCAAGGCGGGCGGCCCTGAAGCTTTCTTT.

The chain combines TRBV6-6 with TRBJ2-3, with TRBD2 matching over 12 bases. Germline V gene lookup returns CDR1 MNHNY and CDR2 SVGAGI (reference sequence). The length of the CDR3 is 15 residues. Unmatched junction bases numbered 7, after V lost 6 bases and J lost 6 bases. CDR3 region: CASRSSGRVLDTQYF. CDR3 DNA: TGTGCCAGCAGATCTAGCGGGAGGGTGTTGGATACGCAGTATTTT.

The chain recombines TRBV30 with TRBJ2-7; TRBD2 aligns across 7 bases. The CDR3 runs 14 residues. V shed 4 bases and J 5 bases; nucleotides not matched to a gene: 11. Germline-derived CDR1 and CDR2 are GTSNPN and SVGIG (reference sequence). The CDR3 is CAWKRPRGVDEQYF. CDR3 DNA sequence: TGTGCCTGGAAAAGGCCACGGGGGGTAGACGAGCAGTACTTC. The whole variable domain, remainder taken from reference TRBV30 and TRBJ2-7, is SQTIHQWPATLVQPVGSPLSLECTVEGTSNPNLYWYRQAAGRGLQLLFYSVGIGQISSEVPQNLSASRPQDRQFILSSKKLLLSDSGFYLCAWKRPRGVDEQYFGPGTRLTVT.

This clone appeared a single time. V and J are TRBV12-3 or TRBV12-4 and TRBJ2-2; perhaps TRBD2 as D (6 bases). The CDR3 spans 13 residues. Trimming removed 6 bases from V and 6 bases from J, with 11 bases in between. The CDR3 bases are TGTGCCAGCAGGGATACTAGCCCCGGGGAGCTGTTTTTT. Translating it yields CASRDTSPGELFF.

The CDR3 protein is CASRQQGRLTYEQYF. The CDR3 DNA is TGTGCCAGCAGGCAGCAGGGGCGGTTGACCTACGAGCAGTACTTC. The chain links TRBV28 to TRBJ2-7, with TRBD1 as a possible D gene (6 bases). Per the germline V gene, CDR1 is MDHEN and CDR2 is SYDVKM. The CDR3 length is 15 residues. V was shortened by 6 bases and J by 2 bases, with 17 bases between the two germline ends.

The sample holds one count of this clone. The chain has TRBV11-2 and TRBJ2-2; TRBD2 aligns across 8 bases. The ends lost 2 bases at V and 1 base at J; junction bases unmatched: 3. The CDR3 length is 16 residues. Germline values: CDR1 SGHAT, CDR2 FQNNGV. This CDR3 is CASSLFRGGNTGELFF. CDR3 bases: TGTGCCAGCAGCTTATTCCGGGGGGGGAACACCGGGGAGCTGTTTTTT.

This clone was seen more than once but under ten times. The V call is TRBV10-1, the J call TRBJ2-2, with 8 bases matching TRBD1. Germline CDR1 reads WNHNN; CDR2 reads SYGVQD (reference sequence). The CDR3 totals 13 residues. With 6 bases clipped from V and 3 bases from J, the junction kept 0 bases outside the gene matches. The CDR3 sequence: CASRTGDTGELFF. DNA for the CDR3: TGCGCCAGCAGGACAGGGGACACCGGGGAGCTGTTTTTT.

The genes are TRBV2 and TRBJ2-2; 8 nucleotides align to TRBD1. This CDR3 spans 15 amino acids. The germline CDR1 and CDR2 sequences are SNHLY and FYNNEI. The J segment lost 6 bases and the V segment lost 5 bases, leaving 8 bases of the junction unmatched. The CDR3 region is CASSPRTGRAGELFF. The CDR3 DNA sequence: TGTGCCAGCAGTCCCCGGACAGGGCGGGCCGGGGAGCTGTTTTTT.

The gene calls are TRBV11-2 and TRBJ2-5, with TRBD1 identical over 8 bases. V lost 4 bases to trimming and J lost 5 bases; unmatched junction nucleotides: 6. The germline V gene encodes CDR1 SGHAT and CDR2 FQNNGV. CDR3 length: 14 amino acids. The CDR3 DNA sequence: TGTGCCAGCAGCTCCCGACAGGGGTGGGAGACCCAGTACTTC. Translated: CASSSRQGWETQYF.

J is TRBJ2-5 and V is TRBV24-1, with a tentative D call TRBD1 (5 bases). The CDR3 has 14 amino acids. Germline V gene sequence: CDR1 KGHDR, CDR2 SFDVKD. The ends were cut back, 4 bases at V and 2 bases at J, with 10 bases in the middle. The CDR3 loop is CATSDRTTQETQYF. CDR3 nucleotide sequence: TGTGCCACCAGTGACCGGACAACTCAAGAGACCCAGTACTTC.

This chain joins TRBV11-2 and TRBJ2-2; 8 bases are a match to TRBD1. This CDR3 has 15 residues. Germline CDR1 reads SGHAT; CDR2 reads FQNNGV. J was trimmed by 4 bases and V by 6 bases; bases with no gene match: 7. CDR3 nucleotides: TGTGCCAGCAGTAGGGACAGGTCTAGCACCGGGGAGCTGTTTTTT. It encodes CASSRDRSSTGELFF.

V is TRBV6-6 and J is TRBJ2-5; 8 nucleotides agree with TRBD2. CDR3 size: 14 residues. The V and J ends lost 5 bases and 2 bases, in that order; junction bases with no gene match: 4. Looked up from germline, CDR1 is MNHNY and CDR2 is SVGAGI (reference sequence). In DNA form, the CDR3 reads TGTGCCAGCAGTCCGGGGGGGCGGCAAGAGACCCAGTACTTC. Its translation is CASSPGGRQETQYF.

The sample holds a few counts of this clone. The rearrangement uses TRBV2 and TRBJ1-1, with TRBD1 matching over 7 bases. Germline CDR1 reads SNHLY; CDR2 reads FYNNEI. V shed 10 bases and J 0 bases; nucleotides not matched to a gene: 14. The CDR3 runs 16 residues. This chain's CDR3 is CATQPTGIYMNTEAFF. CDR3 in DNA: TGTGCCACACAACCGACAGGGATTTACATGAACACTGAAGCTTTCTTT.

The chain couples TRBV30 to TRBJ2-6; no clear D gene. Deletions cut 5 bases from V and 12 bases from J, with 17 bases between. The CDR3 consists of 13 residues. Germline CDR1 reads GTSNPN; CDR2 reads SVGIG (reference sequence). The CDR3 protein is CAWAVSGGSVLTF. The CDR3 DNA reads TGTGCCTGGGCAGTGTCAGGTGGATCCGTCCTGACTTTC.

The chain is built from TRBV5-5 and TRBJ2-1; perhaps TRBD1 as D (6 bases). This CDR3 is built from 16 residues. Germline V lookup: CDR1 SGHKS, CDR2 YYEKEE (reference sequence). V lost 0 bases and J 4 bases, leaving 14 bases between the germline ends. The CDR3 spells CASSLDLQGSYNEQFF. For the CDR3, the DNA is TGTGCCAGCAGCTTGGATTTACAGGGAAGTTACAATGAGCAGTTCTTC.

This clone appeared a few times. This chain joins TRBV3-1 (or the pseudogene TRBV3-2) and TRBJ1-5, with 12 bases fitting TRBD1. Germline values: CDR1 LGHDT, CDR2 YNNKEL (reference sequence). The junction had 2 bases not matched to a gene; V was cut back by 2 bases and J by 6 bases. The CDR3 has 15 residues. CDR3 sequence: CASSQRDRGLQPQHF. The CDR3 nucleotides read TGTGCCAGCAGCCAACGGGACAGGGGGCTTCAGCCCCAGCATTTT.

This chain uses TRBV10-3 with TRBJ1-5; 10 bases align to TRBD1. V trimming: 8 bases; J trimming: 5 bases; junction bases outside the gene matches: 6. The CDR3 spans 14 residues. Looked up from germline, CDR1 is ENHRY and CDR2 is SYGVKD. CDR3 amino acids: CAIADRGNDQPQHF. The CDR3 bases are TGTGCCATCGCGGACAGGGGGAATGATCAGCCCCAGCATTTT.

The V and J genes are TRBV5-4 and TRBJ1-3, with D maybe TRBD1 (5 bases). CDR1 SGHNT and CDR2 YYREEE come from the germline V gene (reference sequence). The CDR3 runs to 14 residues. V dropped 4 bases and J dropped 0 bases, with 8 bases sitting between them. CDR3 coding DNA: TGTGCCAGCAGCGCCGGGGGCTCTGGAAACACCATATATTTT. It translates to CASSAGGSGNTIYF.

V usage is TRBV10-3 and J usage is TRBJ2-7; D possibly corresponds to TRBD1 (6 bases). Per the germline V gene, CDR1 is ENHRY and CDR2 is SYGVKD. This CDR3 spans 13 amino acids. Trimming pared 10 bases from V and 6 bases from J, leaving 19 bases between. The CDR3 here is CASWTDPAGEQYF. As DNA, the CDR3 is TGTGCCAGTTGGACAGATCCCGCGGGCGAGCAGTACTTC.